This T cell receptor (beta chain) emerged from a study of blood T cells in healthy people across ages. A second PCR, run for roughly 7 to 11 cycles, used a sample-barcoded 5' primer plus a J-beta primer mix. Each cDNA molecule, via a template-switch adaptor with 12 random nucleotides, was tagged. A single record per CDR3 protein comes from TCRdb applying MiXCR to the 5' RACE reads. The sample records some 1,000,000 distinct CDR3 sequences, about 25% being singletons. This CDR3 is 13 amino acids long. Looked up from germline, CDR1 is SGHKS and CDR2 is YYEKEE (reference sequence). These same data were also listed under a study on T cells of mothers and their children.

Specimen: blood. The J gene is TRBJ2-7, the V gene TRBV5-5; D call uncertain. The DNA end is a closer match to TRBJ2-1, so the J assignment may be wrong. This TCR came from a girl between 2 and 10 years old in good health. CDR3 sequence: CASSFRGWLKQFF. The CDR3, as DNA: TGTGCCAGCAGCTTCCGCGGCTGGCTTAAGCAGTTCTTC.